This T cell receptor beta chain was sequenced in a study of early T cells in non-severe SARS-CoV-2 infection (dated by TCRdb to the early 2020s). Concerning the study at large: TCR sequencing used bulk RNA from unsorted whole blood, so alpha and beta chains could not be paired. Broader findings and caveats from the paper: VDJdb matching was skewed toward anti-spike CD8 responses and likely underestimated virus-specific expansions by missing private and CD4 specificities.

This clonotype was seen a handful of times. Its binding antigen is unknown. Base qualities are not recorded, but no much larger clone differs from it by a single base. This was a case-control study nested in a cohort of healthcare workers in London, UK, who had nasopharyngeal swab PCR tests and blood samples taken every week. Healthcare workers were enrolled in the week of the UK lockdown, from 23 to 31 March 2020, and were followed every week for up to roughly 16 weeks. A distance of 12 bases separates the germline ends of V and J, which lose 2 bases and 8 bases respectively. From a lookup of the germline V gene, CDR1 and CDR2 are SNHLY and FYNNEI. The CDR3 runs 13 amino acids, cysteine and phenylalanine included. Only the CDR3 part of the read is kept: 39 bases, read in frame from the first base. The library came from 5' RACE. The data were produced on a NextSeq 500. In the TCR library protocol, unique molecular identifiers were attached to individual cDNA molecules to correct for PCR bias and sequencing error. Sequencing covered both TCR alpha and beta chains, and within each sample the abundances of alpha and beta sequences were tightly co-correlated. The original pipeline was this. Decombinator V4 was used to annotate the V gene, J gene and CDR3 of the TCR sequences. TCRs were defined as expanded if a significant change between any two time points was detected under a Poisson model with p below 0.0001. TCR abundances were normalised to the total number of TCRs sequenced per sample and expressed as counts per million. MAIT TCRs were defined by TRAV1-2 paired with TRAJ12, TRAJ20 or TRAJ33, and iNKT TCRs by TRAV10 paired with TRAJ18. VDJdb, accessed 1 November 2021, was searched for CMV, EBV and SARS-CoV-2 annotated TCRs, with TCRs annotated for multiple antigens excluded. TCRdb reran the public reads through fastp at Q25 and MiXCR, keeping productive beta chains. CDR3 protein sequences are deduplicated, and each keeps its most common genes and DNA. Here the V and J calls rest on TCRdb's processing, not on the authors' analysis. The sample yields 50,000 to 75,000 distinct CDR3 sequences; approximately 9.2% were counted once. Of the sample, roughly 12% falls within the top ten clones.

The origin of this receptor is an adult who was a healthcare worker with PCR-confirmed SARS-CoV-2 infection or an uninfected control (not recorded which). Here the sequenced sample was whole blood, taken at baseline. Here the chain combines TRBV2 and TRBJ1-2; confidence is insufficient to name the D gene. The nucleotides are TGTGCCAGCAGTGAAATAGACTGGCGAGGCTACACCTTC. Its amino acids are CASSEIDWRGYTF. Outside the CDR3, residues come from the reference TRBV2 and TRBJ1-2 proteins, so the full variable domain is: EPEVTQTPSHQVTQMGQEVILRCVPISNHLYFYWYRQILGQKVEFLVSFYNNEISEKSEIFDDQFSVERPDGSNFTLKIRSTKLEDSAMYFCASSEIDWRGYTFGSGTRLTVV.